Sequencing of this T cell receptor beta chain was carried out in a study of cytomegalovirus exposure and HLA in healthy donors (dated by TCRdb to the late 2010s). Regarding the research as a whole: An earlier analysis of under 600 of the donors reported 276 Gb of sequence data and around 110 million unique TCR beta sequences from about 179 million T cells. HLA typing included class I and class II loci at four-digit resolution. Genome-wide SNP genotypes for about three fifths of the 666 donors were used in a later genetic analysis, which treated that subset as a discovery cohort. Donor age, sex, ethnicity and CMV serostatus were collected together with the repertoire data. About 5 DR-DQ haplotypes were handled as single units for association and clustering, since linkage in the cohort was strong. About 300 gigabases of sequencing data and approximately 84 million unique TCR sequences were included in an early release covering 500 to 750 HLA-typed donors. High-throughput TCR immunosequencing, statistical association of individual TCRs with disease status, and machine learning were combined to predict cytomegalovirus infection status. The study used immunosequencing to profile the T cell repertoires of about 670 subjects and linked those repertoires to cytomegalovirus serostatus. An earlier analysis of roughly 600 of the donors used high-throughput TCR beta sequencing to judge whether each TCR beta V gene segment behaved as functional or pseudogenic. A later analysis re-examined previously published TCR beta repertoires from just over 650 donors and added high-resolution HLA genotyping to investigate patterns of TCR occurrence. The study aimed to test whether cataloging public T cell receptors could reveal signatures of past pathogen exposure. Of the 350 to 450 genotyped donors, about 84% fell in the genetic ancestry cluster associated with self-reported Caucasian donors. On average, over 200,000 unique TCR beta nucleotide sequences were sequenced per donor among some 430 genotyped donors of the cohort, with approximately 18% of those sequences being non-productive. The number of donors typed differed by locus, with roughly 620-630 for A, B, C, DRB1 and DQB1, over 500 for DQA1, approximately 570 for DPA1, and 400 to 490 for DPB1. All discovery cohort repertoires had been generated on a single sequencing platform. Besides the first cohort of roughly 640 subjects, a separate validation cohort made up of about 120 different subjects was used. Rather than using new phenotypic data, the later analysis identified candidate immune exposures from TCR beta sequences and from how often those sequences occurred across donors.

Libraries were prepared through the immunoSEQ multiplex PCR assay. For the multiplex PCR, a mixture combining 60 forward primers for TCR Vbeta segments and 13 reverse primers for TCR Jbeta segments was used. A multiplex PCR assay on genomic DNA amplified the CDR3 region of rearranged TCR beta genes. The Illumina HiSeq System was used to sequence the amplified TCR beta libraries as 87-base-pair reads. As for the original processing: In a later analysis, some 80 million unique TCR beta chains were counted across the 690 or so repertoires, and around 11 million of these chains were shared by at least two donors. Raw reads were error-corrected and collapsed into unique sequences by a nearest-neighbor algorithm in which closely related sequences were merged to remove PCR and sequencing errors. CDR3 sequences were aligned to IMGT reference sequences to assign V, D and J gene segments. Each retained sequence needed at least a six-nucleotide match to both a V gene segment and a J gene segment. A rearrangement was called productive if the CDR3 had no stop codons and remained in frame with V and J, and every other rearrangement was called non-productive. CDR3 was defined according to IMGT convention as the region running from the second conserved V-encoded cysteine to the conserved J-encoded phenylalanine. In an earlier analysis of roughly 610 of the donors, sequences lacking an unambiguous match to a single V gene segment were excluded. In an earlier analysis of approximately 590 of the donors, a V segment was called functional when productive rearrangements were above 56.7%, and segregating when the standard deviation between donors exceeded 5%. A statistical classification framework was developed to diagnose cytomegalovirus status using the catalog of TCR beta chain sequences. V and J gene assignment, in a later analysis, came from comparing TCR nucleotide sequences with IMGT/GENE-DB human TR gene sequences. Using the TCRdist pipeline, a later analysis assigned CDR3 sequences along with most-parsimonious VDJ recombination scenarios. In a later analysis, each TCR beta chain was defined by its CDR3 amino acid sequence together with its V-gene family, and reads without a unique V-gene family were excluded. A later analysis removed several hundred highly shared, low-generation-probability nucleotide sequences to deal with suspected cross-contamination and a sequencing artifact. For each public chain, a later analysis derived a clonal expansion index from normalized ranks of inferred template counts within each repertoire. In a later analysis, generation probabilities were computed with a VDJ recombination model fitted to out-of-frame rearrangements, and the resulting probabilities were checked against IGoR. In a later analysis, hypergeometric tests were used to score TCR-TCR, TCR-HLA and TCR-CMV co-occurrence, with a repertoire-size bias correction applied to TCR pairs. To estimate false discovery rates, a later analysis permuted the HLA or CMV assignments 20 times. In a later analysis, co-occurring TCRs were grouped with DBSCAN, and TCRdist sequence similarity was added when clustering was performed within HLA-allele-positive subsets. Co-occurrence clustering excluded repertoires with fewer than 30,000 or more than 120,000 public chains, plus five with anomalous nucleotide sharing. TCRdb carries this immuneACCESS record with in-frame sequences only. Its versions omit some clonotypes, under half of them owing to an unresolved V gene in the studies checked, with the rest unexplained. V and J calls and clone size are copied from that table; D and trimming were computed from the DNA. This sample gives some 190,000 clones in total; 60% to 80% of them show up just once. The top ten clonotypes cover approximately 3.1% of the sample.

As regards this clone: It has no known antigen specificity. Qualities for individual bases were not recorded, and no much larger clone is one base off.

The germline V gene gives CDR1 as MDHEN and CDR2 as SYDVKM. From the cysteine up to the phenylalanine, the CDR3 has a length of 13 residues. Only the CDR3 region is kept as DNA, spanning 39 bases read in frame from base 1. Here V drops 4 bases and J drops 1 base, and the junction holds 1 base not matched to any gene. The cohort comprised more than 550 healthy bone marrow donors. Cohort members were all nominally healthy when sampled, although unrecorded immune exposures were likely present. The donor was CMV seropositive and belonged to the group of 270 or so seropositive cohort members. A peripheral blood sample was collected from each donor, and TCR beta sequencing was performed on peripheral blood mononuclear cells. Genomic DNA was extracted from the blood cell samples with the Qiagen DNeasy Blood Extraction Kit. What the study reported, not specific to this receptor: In a later analysis, most CMV-associated TCR beta chains were found to appear HLA-restricted, with HLA associations seemingly driven largely by CMV exposure. The only immune exposure information available for the cohort was CMV serostatus. In this cohort, only TCR beta chains were sequenced, and detectable features were limited by the absence of alpha or paired-chain data. Presence/absence analyses assumed roughly uniform sequencing depth across donors, an assumption that may not hold. According to the authors, the approach could potentially be generalized to other disease states and immunological phenotypes. Three of the identified cytomegalovirus-associated TCR beta chains were confirmed in vitro to be specific for cytomegalovirus antigens. Most TCR sequences were seen in very few donors, while some public TCRs were found in many individuals. At a false discovery rate of 0.05, a later analysis linked about 17,000 TCR beta sequences to specific HLA alleles. A later genetic analysis reported fewer N-insertions in productive TCRs among donors in an Asian-associated ancestry cluster than the roughly 700-donor mean. Because some donors lacked HLA typing at each locus, the association tests relied only on the typed subset. According to a later analysis, parvovirus B19, influenza, CMV and Epstein-Barr virus appeared linked to several top co-occurrence clusters. In an earlier analysis of some 640 of the donors, most TCR beta V segments were observed in productive rearrangements about 87% or about 30% of the time, broadly matching IMGT annotations. The study gave a list of about 150 TCR beta chains associated with cytomegalovirus. Linkage disequilibrium might explain the correlated functional status among segregating V segments, but an unknown experimental factor could not be excluded. A further reported finding was that TCR beta sequences accurately predicted the HLA-A and HLA-B alleles for most subjects in the first cohort. A cluster of highly shared sequence variants was judged likely to be a technical artifact of the sequencing pipeline. In a later analysis, HLA-associated TCR beta chains were found to be more clonally expanded and to have lower generation probabilities than equally common non-associated chains. V-gene and J-gene trimming of TCR beta chains was associated with a missense DCLRE1C variant in a later genetic analysis, and the association was replicated in an independent cohort. A later analysis found that TCR association rates varied across HLA loci, with DRB1 alleles showing the most associated TCRs and HLA-C alleles the fewest. Some IMGT-functional V segments, including TRBV6-2 and TRBV6-3, could not be told apart with the 87-base-pair reads, so those segments were excluded. When HLA alleles, especially DR and DQ, strongly co-occurred, attributing TCR associations to individual alleles was difficult. The classifier was reported to diagnose cytomegalovirus status with high specificity and sensitivity in both the original cohort and the validation cohort. The earlier analysis of fewer than 750 of the donors excluded some 16 rarely observed V segments, including chromosome 9 orphons, because counts were too low.

The chain uses TRBV28 and TRBJ2-7; 7 bases in the middle match TRBD2. This clonotype was obtained from a woman in her twenties or thirties in good health and CMV-seropositive. Sequenced: PBMCs. CDR3 protein: CASSSGGSYEQYF. Here is the DNA: TGTGCCAGCAGTTCGGGGGGATCCTACGAGCAGTACTTC. The variable domain in full, with residues beyond the CDR3 obtained from the reference TRBV28 and TRBJ2-7 genes, is DVKVTQSSRYLVKRTGEKVFLECVQDMDHENMFWYRQDPGLGLRLIYFSYDVKMKEKGDIPEGYSVSREKKERFSLILESASTNQTSMYLCASSSGGSYEQYFGPGTRLTVT.